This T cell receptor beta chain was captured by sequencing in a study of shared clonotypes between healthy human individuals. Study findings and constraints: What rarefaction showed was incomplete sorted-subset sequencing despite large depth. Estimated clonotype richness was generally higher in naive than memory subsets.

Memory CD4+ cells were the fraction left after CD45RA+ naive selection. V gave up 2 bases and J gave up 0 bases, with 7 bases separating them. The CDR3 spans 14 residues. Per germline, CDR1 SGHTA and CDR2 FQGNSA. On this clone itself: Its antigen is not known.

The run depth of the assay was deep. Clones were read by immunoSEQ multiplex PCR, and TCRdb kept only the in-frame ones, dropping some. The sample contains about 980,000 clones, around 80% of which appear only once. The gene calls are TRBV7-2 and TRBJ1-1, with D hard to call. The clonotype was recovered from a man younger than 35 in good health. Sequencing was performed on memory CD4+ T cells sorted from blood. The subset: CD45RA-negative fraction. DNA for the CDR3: TGTGCCAGCAGCTTACAAAGGGTGAACACTGAAGCTTTCTTT. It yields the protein CASSLQRVNTEAFF.